A single sample is the source of the 3 T cell receptor beta chains below, sequenced in a study of OX40 agonist ivuxolimab in advanced cancers. Assay: immunoSEQ multiplex PCR; the TCRdb copy retains only in-frame clones and omits some. The table has 90,000 or so clones, over 75% seen once. Sequenced here: CD4+ or CD8+ T cells sorted from blood, sampled in a trial of the OX40 agonist ivuxolimab. These receptors all come from an adult with an advanced solid tumor such as melanoma, head and neck, liver or kidney cancer.

The chain combines TRBV4-2 with TRBJ1-2; possibly TRBD1 for D (5 bases). The V gene's germline CDR1 is LGHNA and CDR2 YNFKEQ. This CDR3 is built from 14 residues. The V end lost 0 bases, the J end lost 4 bases, and 9 bases lay between the germline ends. The CDR3 DNA sequence: TGTGCCAGCAGCCAAGATCCAGGGACCTATGGCTACACCTTC. It codes for CASSQDPGTYGYTF.

V gene TRBV7-9 combines with J gene TRBJ2-3; 11 nucleotides align to TRBD2. The CDR3 covers 16 residues. The V gene's germline CDR1 is SEHNR and CDR2 FQNEAQ (reference sequence). The junction had 8 bases not matched to a gene; V was cut back by 4 bases and J by 5 bases. The CDR3 region has the DNA TGTGCCAGCAGCTCCCAACTAGCGGGAGAACTAGATACGCAGTATTTT. The encoded protein is CASSSQLAGELDTQYF.

The CDR3 protein is CASSPTGGLTKNIQYF. CDR3 DNA sequence: TGTGCCAGCAGCCCAACAGGGGGCTTGACCAAAAACATTCAGTACTTC. This chain connects TRBV7-2 to TRBJ2-4; 9 bases are a match to TRBD1. The trim removed 5 bases at V and 2 bases at J, leaving 7 bases unmatched. The CDR3 spans 16 residues. Germline V gives CDR1 SGHTA, CDR2 FQGNSA.